This entry is about one TCR beta chain. Its cognate antigen has yet to be identified. The input lacks base qualities; no much larger clone sits a single base away. This entry comes from a study of PD-L1 blockade in urothelial cancer (dated by TCRdb to 2016 to 2017). In terms of the full investigation: Therapy was started around 2014 for all patients, and atezolizumab 1,200 mg was administered intravenously every 3 weeks. Blood samples were analyzed at 3 weeks after treatment start (second dose) and at 6 weeks after treatment start. Patients had an ECOG performance status of 0 or 1 and had received between 0 and 3 prior chemotherapy regimens. Pretreatment tumor samples, along with matched peripheral blood collected serially before and after atezolizumab treatment, underwent TCR sequencing. The study, an exploratory multi-omic analysis, examined somatic, immune and clinical correlates of response to PD-L1 blockade with atezolizumab in urothelial cancer. Progression-free survival longer than 6 months counted as durable clinical benefit, and TCR features were additionally tested against both progression-free and overall survival. In the same patients, whole exome sequencing and RNA sequencing of pretreatment tumors were performed in addition to TCR sequencing. Ten or so patients reached durable clinical benefit, while 20 patients did not. About 90% of the 29 patients were males with bladder-origin urothelial cancer, and about two thirds of the roughly 30 reported a prior smoking history. Blood samples yielded a median of roughly 150,000 T cells and more than 80,000 unique TCRs, with median clonality roughly 0.084. Some 29 patients had pretreatment blood TCR-seq, roughly 25 had at least one posttreatment blood collection, and roughly 25 had tumor TCR-seq. Findings and caveats that apply to the study as a whole: At 3 weeks after the start of treatment, tumor-associated TCR clones in peripheral blood had expanded more in patients with durable benefit (n ≈ 23, p = 0.022). Because of the small sample size (n = 29) and the many exploratory analyses performed, the results are intended to be regarded as hypothesis-generating. A pretreatment peripheral blood TCR clonality below the median was linked to improved progression-free and overall survival.

Synthetic TCR analog templates were spiked into each PCR so that absolute template abundance could be estimated from read counts. Using the immunoSEQ assay, TCRbeta CDR3 regions were amplified from genomic DNA with bias-controlled V and J gene primers. Sequencing of rearranged TCRbeta segments was performed at approximately 20X coverage. Per the authors' processing: Sequencing errors were corrected by clustering and CDR3s were annotated against IMGT to assign V, D and J genes. Downstream analyses used only productive TCRbeta rearrangements and left out out-of-frame or stop-codon sequences. Clonality was calculated as one minus the Shannon entropy normalized by the log of the number of unique productive sequences. Clones differing between time points or between blood and tumor were identified by Fisher's exact test with Benjamini-Hochberg correction at adjusted p below 0.01. The clones in this table, taken by TCRdb from immuneACCESS, are in-frame only. Not every clone is retained; where verified, under half of the shortfall comes from an unresolved V gene, and the cause of the rest is unknown. That table gives V, J and clone size, and the DNA gave D and trimming. The sample has some 71,000 clones on record, around four fifths of them singletons. The top ten clones comprise 6.5% to 8% of the sample.

The V end loses 6 bases and the J end loses 2 bases, and a stretch of 14 bases separates them. The CDR3, cysteine through phenylalanine, is 15 amino acids long. Kept here is only the CDR3 DNA, which spans 45 bases and is read in frame from base 1. The germline V gene (reference sequence) gives CDR1 as MNHEY and CDR2 as SMNVEV. What the time point label conveys for this sample: pretreatment peripheral blood. The cohort comprised 25 to 35 patients with locally advanced or metastatic urothelial carcinoma treated at Memorial Sloan Kettering on a trial protocol. Peripheral blood mononuclear cells were collected pretreatment and during treatment, with between 1 and 8 total time points per patient. The Qiagen DNeasy Blood extraction kit was used to purify genomic DNA from total PBMCs and from tumor samples. Collected pretreatment and during treatment, PBMCs were isolated and stored as previously described.

The sample in question was PBMCs, obtained around atezolizumab (anti-PD-L1) treatment. The source of this sequence is a man in his forties with urothelial cancer. Recombination joined TRBV27 with TRBJ1-5; matching of 6 bases hints at TRBD1 as the D gene. The CDR3 in this case is CASSRGESGNQPQHF. The nucleotides are TGTGCCAGCAGCAGGGGTGAAAGTGGCAATCAGCCCCAGCATTTT.